This record covers a single T cell receptor beta chain. Its antigen remains undetermined. Per-base qualities were not stored, and no clone one base away is much larger. TCRbeta CDR3 regions were amplified from genomic DNA by means of the immunoSEQ Assay, a bias-controlled multiplex PCR. In the authors' own workflow: Within the assay, amplification of reference gene primers was used to estimate how many nucleated cells each sample contained. To quantify the absolute abundance of each unique TCRbeta CDR3 rearrangement, sequence reads were collapsed and filtered. Productive Simpson clonality was computed per sample as the square root of Simpson's diversity index over productive rearrangements. Here the immuneACCESS table is served through TCRdb, limited to in-frame sequences with V and J called. Missing clones are a known gap in these copies; in checked studies unresolved V genes cover under half, and the rest lacks a known reason. The V and J calls and clone size are taken from that table; D and trimming were inferred from the DNA. The sample table lists around 110,000 clones, around nine tenths of them with a count of one. The ten largest clonotypes hold 1.8% of the sample.

In the germline V gene (reference sequence), CDR1 corresponds to SGHNT and CDR2 to YYREEE. From its cysteine to its phenylalanine, the CDR3 spans 19 amino acids. The sequence is cut down to CDR3 DNA, 57 bases in frame from base 1. Here V drops 5 bases and J drops 3 bases, and the junction holds 16 bases not matched to any gene. Each collaborating institution followed its own protocols to collect whole blood in K2EDTA tubes. For TCRbeta analysis, collaborators shipped samples in one of three forms: frozen whole blood, isolated PBMCs, or DNA extracted from either of those sample types. The record originates from a study of blood T cell repertoires in COVID-19 (dated by TCRdb to the early 2020s). In terms of the full investigation: Samples from collaborators originated in the United States, Italy and Spain and spanned both the acute and convalescent phases of COVID-19. The material from the prospective study consisted of cDNA or gDNA derived from T cells, B-cell-depleted T cells, or PBMCs. Subjects who had been exposed to COVID-19, were actively infected with it, or had recovered from it provided the deeply sampled blood TCRbeta repertoires that made up the dataset. The repertoires were made available in a free public database intended to serve as a resource for research on the immune response to SARS-CoV-2. Samples came from the ongoing ImmuneRACE study (first 160 participants) plus 1,254 subjects from 6 global collaborators. The sample metadata nearly always contained a de-identified subject ID, COVID-19 status, age in years and sex. Where available, HLA class I and class II types were taken from metadata supplied by the sample provider and were not determined by assay-based typing. The research as a whole found: The amount of clinical and demographic metadata varied by source and participant and was provided uncurated.

Sequences were obtained from peripheral blood. This receptor was identified in a human donor with active COVID-19. The donor label of this sample is uncertain. This chain is built from TRBV5-4 and TRBJ2-6; 8 bases in between match TRBD2. The bases read TGTGCCAGCAGTACTCCCCGGGGGGGATGGGGCTTTGGGGCCAACGTCCTGACTTTC. This yields the protein CASSTPRGGWGFGANVLTF.